Following are 14 T cell receptor beta chains from one sample sequenced in a study of T cells after yellow fever vaccination. TCRdb analysed the 5' RACE reads with MiXCR anew, one entry per CDR3 protein. The table shows 340,000 or so distinct CDR3 sequences, with roughly an eighth occurring only once. This specimen was CD4+ T cells sorted from PBMCs, taken 15 days after the yellow fever booster vaccination. These TCRs come from a man aged 18 to 29 who received the YFV17D yellow fever vaccine.

This clonotype was detected only a few times. Written as DNA, the CDR3 is TGTGCATCCGGGACAAGGGATTCACCCCTCCACTTT. Translated: CASGTRDSPLHF. The V gene is TRBV7-2, the J gene TRBJ1-6, with D maybe TRBD1 (6 bases). Germline values: CDR1 SGHTA, CDR2 FQGNSA. The CDR3 loop spans 12 amino acids.

This chain connects TRBV9 to TRBJ2-7, with unresolved D. The V gene's germline CDR1 is SGDLS and CDR2 YYNGEE. V lost 3 bases and J 7 bases, leaving 5 bases between the germline ends. This CDR3 is built from 10 residues. This CDR3 reads CASSDSEQYV. CDR3 in DNA: TGTGCCAGCAGCGATTCTGAGCAGTACGTC.

This clonotype was counted between two and nine times. The CDR3 DNA reads TGCAGTGCTAGAGAGACGGGGGCATCCTACGAGCAGTACTTC. Its protein product is CSARETGASYEQYF. The chain couples TRBV20-1 to TRBJ2-7, with D possibly being TRBD1 or TRBD2 (6 bases each). V dropped 0 bases and J dropped 1 base, with 10 bases sitting between them. The CDR3 is 14 amino acids. CDR1 is DFQATT, CDR2 SNEGSKA, per germline (reference sequence).

The chain has TRBV3-1 and TRBJ2-2; D is uncertain. Germline CDR1 LGHDT, CDR2 YNNKEL (reference sequence). This CDR3 is 11 amino acids long. V shed 8 bases and J shed 8 bases, with 9 bases lying between them. As DNA, the CDR3 is TGTGCCAGCCGAGGAAGGGGGGAGCTGTTTTTT. Its translation is CASRGRGELFF.

V and J are TRBV2 and TRBJ1-5; a possible D gene is TRBD1 (6 bases). The germline V and J ends were trimmed by 8 bases and 0 bases, with 14 bases remaining between them. This CDR3 is 15 amino acids long. Germline CDR1 reads SNHLY; CDR2 reads FYNNEI. This CDR3 is CASRPGTNSNQPQHF. CDR3 DNA sequence: TGTGCCAGCCGTCCCGGGACAAATAGCAATCAGCCCCAGCATTTT.

J is TRBJ2-7 and V is TRBV5-1, with D unresolved. Germline CDR1 is SGHRS and CDR2 is YFSETQ. The V and J ends lost 7 bases and 3 bases respectively, with 14 bases between them. The CDR3 runs to 13 residues. The CDR3: CASRENTDYEQYF. The CDR3 DNA follows: TGCGCCAGCCGAGAAAACACAGACTACGAGCAGTACTTC.

In its sample, this clonotype was seen many times. The chain uses TRBV20-1 and TRBJ2-7; D unclear. CDR1 and CDR2 (germline): DFQATT, SNEGSKA (reference sequence). The CDR3 is made up of 13 amino acids. The V and J ends lost 0 bases and 2 bases respectively, with 8 bases between them. The CDR3 DNA follows: TGCAGTGCTAGAGATTGGATAACCTACGAGCAGTACTTC. Protein product: CSARDWITYEQYF.

This clonotype has ten or more counts. The rearrangement uses TRBV7-7 and TRBJ2-5, with D possibly TRBD1 on 6 matching bases. The V gene lost 5 bases and the J gene lost 5 bases, with 12 bases spanning the gap. Germline V gene lookup returns CDR1 SSHAT and CDR2 FNYEAQ (reference sequence). The CDR3 loop spans 13 amino acids. CDR3 protein: CASSQQGLETQYF. CDR3 bases: TGTGCCAGCAGCCAACAGGGTCTTGAGACCCAGTACTTC.

The genes are TRBV7-6 and TRBJ1-6; D ambiguous. CDR1 is SGHVS, CDR2 FNYEAQ, per germline. The CDR3 length is 14 residues. V lost 1 base and J 8 bases, leaving 9 bases between the germline ends. The CDR3 region is CASSLGVSYSPLHF. The CDR3 DNA reads TGTGCCAGCAGCTTAGGTGTCAGCTATTCACCCCTCCACTTT.

The chain has TRBV5-1 and TRBJ2-2; TRBD1 is a possible D gene (6 bases). The CDR3 totals 15 residues. V lost 0 bases, J lost 4 bases, and 10 bases lay in between. Germline CDR1 is SGHRS and CDR2 is YFSETQ. In DNA form, the CDR3 reads TGCGCCAGCAGCTTGGGACAGGCGACCACCGGGGAGCTGTTTTTT. Translated: CASSLGQATTGELFF.

V is TRBV7-3 and J is TRBJ1-4; D may be TRBD1 (6 bases). The CDR3 is 13 residues long. Germline assignment: CDR1 SGHTA and CDR2 FQGTGA. V was shortened by 3 bases and J by 8 bases, with 10 bases between the two germline ends. The CDR3 region is CASSLGAGEKLFF. CDR3 DNA sequence: TGTGCCAGCAGCTTGGGGGCGGGGGAAAAACTGTTTTTT.

This clonotype was detected a few times. V gene TRBV9 combines with J gene TRBJ1-1; tentative D call: TRBD1 (6 bases). Germline CDR1 reads SGDLS; CDR2 reads YYNGEE. This CDR3 contains 15 residues. The V gene lost 7 bases and the J gene lost 4 bases, with 20 bases spanning the gap. Written as DNA, the CDR3 is TGTGCCAGCTCCAGGGGAGGGGTCCCCCCCACTGAAGCTTTCTTT. Translated: CASSRGGVPPTEAFF.

The rearrangement links TRBV12-3 or TRBV12-4 to TRBJ2-1; 11 bases are a match to TRBD2. V lost 6 bases, J lost 12 bases, and 10 bases stayed unmatched. This CDR3 comprises 14 residues. The CDR3 region is CASRAAASGGRQFF. The CDR3 nucleotides are TGTGCCAGCAGGGCCGCGGCTAGCGGGGGGAGGCAGTTCTTC.

This clonotype turned up a few times. The rearrangement links TRBV13 to TRBJ1-2; D might be TRBD1 (5 bases). Per the germline V gene, CDR1 is PRHDT and CDR2 is FYEKMQ (reference sequence). V was shortened by 3 bases and J by 6 bases, with 11 bases between the two germline ends. The CDR3 runs 13 residues. CDR3 amino acids: CASSLGEGHGYTF. The CDR3, as DNA: TGTGCCAGCAGCTTGGGCGAGGGACATGGCTACACCTTC.